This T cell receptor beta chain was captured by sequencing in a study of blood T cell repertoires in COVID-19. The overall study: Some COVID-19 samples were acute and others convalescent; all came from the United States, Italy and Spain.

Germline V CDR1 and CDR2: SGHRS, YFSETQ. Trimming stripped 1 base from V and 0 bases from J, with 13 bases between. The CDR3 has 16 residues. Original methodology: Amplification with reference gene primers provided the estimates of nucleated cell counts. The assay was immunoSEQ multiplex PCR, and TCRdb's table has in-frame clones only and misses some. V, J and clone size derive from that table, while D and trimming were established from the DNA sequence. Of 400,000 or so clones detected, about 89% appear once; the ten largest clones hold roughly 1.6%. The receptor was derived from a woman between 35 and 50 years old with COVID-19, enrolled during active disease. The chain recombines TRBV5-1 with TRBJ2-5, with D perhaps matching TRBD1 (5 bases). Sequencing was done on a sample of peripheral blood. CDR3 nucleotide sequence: TGCGCCAGCAGCTTGATGACAGCGAACAACCAAGAGACCCAGTACTTC. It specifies CASSLMTANNQETQYF.